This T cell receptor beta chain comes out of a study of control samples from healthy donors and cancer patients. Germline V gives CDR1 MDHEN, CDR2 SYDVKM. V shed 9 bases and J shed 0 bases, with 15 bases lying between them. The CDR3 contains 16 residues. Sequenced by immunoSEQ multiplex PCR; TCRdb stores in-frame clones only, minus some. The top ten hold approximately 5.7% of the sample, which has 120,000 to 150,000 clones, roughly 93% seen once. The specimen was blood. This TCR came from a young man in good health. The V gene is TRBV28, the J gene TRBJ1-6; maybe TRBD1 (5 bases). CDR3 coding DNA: TGTGCCAGTATACCCGAGGGGAGCTCCTATAATTCACCCCTCCACTTT. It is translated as CASIPEGSSYNSPLHF.